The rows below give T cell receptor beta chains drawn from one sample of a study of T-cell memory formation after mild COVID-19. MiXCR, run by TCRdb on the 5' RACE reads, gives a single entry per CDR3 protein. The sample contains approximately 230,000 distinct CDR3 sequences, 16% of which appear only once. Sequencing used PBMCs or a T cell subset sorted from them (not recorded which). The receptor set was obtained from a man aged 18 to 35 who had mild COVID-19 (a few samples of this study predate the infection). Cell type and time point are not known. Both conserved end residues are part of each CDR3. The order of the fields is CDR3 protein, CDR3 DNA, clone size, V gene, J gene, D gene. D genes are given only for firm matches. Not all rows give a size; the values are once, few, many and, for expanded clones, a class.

CDR3 protein: CASSLLAAGESEQFF; CDR3 DNA: TGTGCCAGCAGCTTATTGGCCGCGGGGGAAAGTGAGCAGTTCTTC; clone size: .; V gene: TRBV7-6; J gene: TRBJ2-1; D gene: TRBD2
CDR3 protein: CASSFWETARYSNQPQHF; CDR3 DNA: TGTGCCAGCAGTTTCTGGGAGACGGCCCGCTATAGCAATCAGCCCCAGCATTTT; clone size: .; V gene: TRBV28; J gene: TRBJ1-5; D gene: .
CDR3 protein: CASGQQPNTEAFF; CDR3 DNA: TGTGCCAGCGGGCAACAGCCGAACACTGAAGCTTTCTTT; clone size: .; V gene: TRBV2; J gene: TRBJ1-1; D gene: .
CDR3 protein: CASSLGRGMVDEQFF; CDR3 DNA: TGCGCCAGCAGCTTGGGACGGGGGATGGTAGATGAGCAGTTCTTC; clone size: .; V gene: TRBV5-1; J gene: TRBJ2-1; D gene: .
CDR3 protein: CASSYGQSTNEKLFF; CDR3 DNA: TGTGCCAGCAGTTACGGACAGTCAACTAATGAAAAACTGTTTTTT; clone size: few; V gene: TRBV6-6; J gene: TRBJ1-4; D gene: .
CDR3 protein: CASSPGGPRGTQYF; CDR3 DNA: TGTGCCAGCAGTCCTGGGGGCCCCCGGGGGACCCAGTACTTC; clone size: few; V gene: TRBV7-2; J gene: TRBJ2-5; D gene: .
CDR3 protein: CASSPIEAGGNNEQFF; CDR3 DNA: TGTGCCAGCTCACCAATCGAGGCGGGGGGTAACAATGAGCAGTTCTTC; clone size: .; V gene: TRBV18; J gene: TRBJ2-1; D gene: TRBD2
CDR3 protein: CASGGTSGGETQYF; CDR3 DNA: TGCGCCAGCGGAGGGACTAGCGGGGGAGAGACCCAGTACTTC; clone size: few; V gene: TRBV5-1; J gene: TRBJ2-5; D gene: TRBD2
CDR3 protein: CASSRSNQKGYTF; CDR3 DNA: TGTGCCAGCAGCAGATCCAACCAAAAGGGCTACACCTTC; clone size: .; V gene: TRBV9; J gene: TRBJ1-2; D gene: .
CDR3 protein: CASSLGEGARRRGTDTQYF; CDR3 DNA: TGCGCCAGCAGCTTGGGTGAGGGGGCGCGAAGAAGAGGGACAGATACGCAGTATTTT; clone size: few; V gene: TRBV5-1; J gene: TRBJ2-3; D gene: TRBD1
CDR3 protein: CASTNSTERGQPQHF; CDR3 DNA: TGTGCCAGCACCAACTCCACGGAGCGTGGTCAGCCCCAGCATTTT; clone size: .; V gene: TRBV5-5; J gene: TRBJ1-5; D gene: .
CDR3 protein: CASSEDRRLGDYGYTF; CDR3 DNA: TGTGCCAGCAGTGAGGACAGGCGGCTCGGGGACTATGGCTACACCTTC; clone size: .; V gene: TRBV27; J gene: TRBJ1-2; D gene: TRBD1
CDR3 protein: CSARVAADQETQYF; CDR3 DNA: TGCAGTGCTAGAGTAGCAGCGGATCAAGAGACCCAGTACTTC; clone size: few; V gene: TRBV20-1; J gene: TRBJ2-5; D gene: .
CDR3 protein: CASSSSSGFWEQYF; CDR3 DNA: TGTGCCAGCAGTTCTTCTTCCGGGTTCTGGGAGCAGTACTTC; clone size: .; V gene: TRBV12-3/TRBV12-4; J gene: TRBJ2-7; D gene: .
CDR3 protein: CATSVGGRETQYF; CDR3 DNA: TGTGCCACCAGTGTAGGGGGTAGGGAGACCCAGTACTTC; clone size: few; V gene: TRBV24-1; J gene: TRBJ2-5; D gene: .
CDR3 protein: CSATAAGGNTGELFF; CDR3 DNA: TGCAGTGCCACCGCCGCGGGGGGGAACACCGGGGAGCTGTTTTTT; clone size: .; V gene: TRBV20-1; J gene: TRBJ2-2; D gene: TRBD2
CDR3 protein: CSVRLLSSYEQYF; CDR3 DNA: TGCAGCGTTCGACTCCTTAGCTCCTACGAGCAGTACTTC; clone size: few; V gene: TRBV29-1; J gene: TRBJ2-7; D gene: .
CDR3 protein: CAISGTGGFEQYF; CDR3 DNA: TGTGCCATCAGTGGGACAGGGGGATTCGAGCAGTACTTC; clone size: .; V gene: TRBV10-3; J gene: TRBJ2-7; D gene: TRBD1
CDR3 protein: CASSLPGTRLEGYTF; CDR3 DNA: TGTGCCAGCAGCTTGCCCGGGACTCGCTTGGAGGGCTACACCTTC; clone size: .; V gene: TRBV5-4; J gene: TRBJ1-2; D gene: .
CDR3 protein: CASSLDYAETQYF; CDR3 DNA: TGTGCCAGCAGCCTGGACTACGCGGAGACCCAGTACTTC; clone size: .; V gene: TRBV11-2; J gene: TRBJ2-5; D gene: .
CDR3 protein: CASDYSQGLNEQYF; CDR3 DNA: TGTGCCAGCGACTACTCACAGGGGCTAAACGAGCAGTACTTC; clone size: few; V gene: TRBV7-9; J gene: TRBJ2-7; D gene: TRBD1
CDR3 protein: CSVEGAGYGGTDTQYF; CDR3 DNA: TGCAGCGTTGAAGGGGCGGGGTATGGTGGCACAGATACGCAGTATTTT; clone size: .; V gene: TRBV29-1; J gene: TRBJ2-3; D gene: .
CDR3 protein: CASSRQGGEQYF; CDR3 DNA: TGTGCCAGCAGTCGACAGGGCGGGGAGCAGTACTTC; clone size: .; V gene: TRBV6-2/TRBV6-3; J gene: TRBJ2-7; D gene: TRBD1
CDR3 protein: CASRGVGANVLTF; CDR3 DNA: TGTGCCAGCAGGGGCGTTGGGGCCAACGTCCTGACTTTC; clone size: .; V gene: TRBV25-1; J gene: TRBJ2-6; D gene: .
CDR3 protein: CASSLNPGYIGYTF; CDR3 DNA: TGTGCCAGCAGCCTTAACCCAGGGTATATAGGCTACACCTTC; clone size: few; V gene: TRBV11-2; J gene: TRBJ1-2; D gene: .
CDR3 protein: CASGLDQETQYF; CDR3 DNA: TGTGCCAGCGGGCTAGACCAAGAGACCCAGTACTTC; clone size: many; V gene: TRBV12-3/TRBV12-4; J gene: TRBJ2-5; D gene: .
CDR3 protein: CASSLRGGSSPLHF; CDR3 DNA: TGTGCCAGCAGCTTACGGGGGGGGTCTTCACCCCTCCACTTT; clone size: few; V gene: TRBV7-3; J gene: TRBJ1-6; D gene: .
CDR3 protein: CASSNTIQGSGEKLFF; CDR3 DNA: TGCGCCAGCAGCAACACGATACAGGGGTCGGGGGAAAAACTGTTTTTT; clone size: .; V gene: TRBV5-1; J gene: TRBJ1-4; D gene: TRBD1
CDR3 protein: CASSQGTGGETQYF; CDR3 DNA: TGTGCCAGCAGCCAAGGGACAGGCGGGGAGACCCAGTACTTC; clone size: many; V gene: TRBV4-3; J gene: TRBJ2-5; D gene: TRBD1
CDR3 protein: CASSQAQGPYEQYF; CDR3 DNA: TGTGCCAGCAGCCAAGCACAGGGCCCCTACGAGCAGTACTTC; clone size: .; V gene: TRBV7-2; J gene: TRBJ2-7; D gene: .